This T cell receptor (beta chain) was captured in a study of T cell changes during pregnancy in multiple sclerosis. V was clipped by 2 bases and J by 13 bases; unmatched bases: 4. This CDR3 has 11 residues. Germline lookup yields CDR1 MNHEY and CDR2 SMNVEV (reference sequence). In this sample, this clone turned up once. TCRdb's copy holds only in-frame clones and misses some; the assay was immunoSEQ multiplex PCR. The sample carries some 120,000 clones, 85% to 95% recorded once. The source of this sequence is a female donor with multiple sclerosis, enrolled in a pregnancy study. The sample consisted of peripheral blood, taken before pregnancy. The chain has TRBV27 and TRBJ2-5, with 7 bases lining up with TRBD2. The CDR3 reads CASSLEGTTYF. CDR3 bases: TGTGCCAGCAGTTTAGAGGGGACTACGTACTTC.